These T cell receptor beta chains were read from a single sample in a study of blood T cells in healthy people across ages. MiXCR was run by TCRdb on the 5' RACE reads, yielding one entry per CDR3 protein. This repertoire shows around 400,000 distinct CDR3 sequences, approximately 51% found once; its top ten account for around 49%. The sample consisted of blood. All receptors derive from a man aged 55 to 70 in good health. The CDR3 runs from the conserved cysteine through the conserved F or W. D genes are given only for firm matches. Rows may omit the clone size; those that give it use once, few, many or a size class.

>NA|TRBV7-2|TRBJ2-7|NA
TGTGCCAGCAGGAAAACGACAGCGTTCTCCTACGAGCGGTACTTC
CASRKTTAFSYERYF
>TRBD1|TRBV10-1|TRBJ2-3|many
TGCGCCAGCAGTGGGGGTCAGGGGGCGAGTACAGATACGCAGTATTTT
CASSGGQGASTDTQYF
>NA|TRBV29-1|TRBJ2-2|NA
TGCAGCGTTGTGGTGTCTGGAGCTGAGACCGGGGAGCTGTTTTTT
CSVVVSGAETGELFF
>NA|TRBV7-9|TRBJ2-5|once
TGTGCCAGCAGGGCCCCATCGGGAGAGCAGTACTTC
CASRAPSGEQYF
>NA|TRBV29-1|TRBJ2-4|NA
TGCAGCGTTGATGTCCGGGCGGGTGGGAGCAAAAACATTCAGTACTTC
CSVDVRAGGSKNIQYF
>NA|TRBV12-5|TRBJ2-7|NA
TGTGCTAGTGGGTTAGTCGGGGGCTACGAGCAGTACTTC
CASGLVGGYEQYF
>NA|TRBV7-9|TRBJ2-1|NA
TGTGCCAGTCGAGGGACCGCCGAGCAGCGCAATGAGCAGTTCTTC
CASRGTAEQRNEQFF
>TRBD1|TRBV28|TRBJ2-6|NA
TGTGCCAGCAGTTTTAGCCTTCCGGGACAGGGAGTATCCGGGGCCAACGTCCTGACTTTC
CASSFSLPGQGVSGANVLTF
>NA|TRBV6-2/TRBV6-3|TRBJ2-2|NA
TGTGCCAGCAGTGAACCCCTGGCCACCGGGGAGCTGTTTTTT
CASSEPLATGELFF
>NA|TRBV15|TRBJ1-2|few
TGTGCCACCAGCCCGGACAGCGAGGGCTATGGCTACACCTTC
CATSPDSEGYGYTF
>NA|TRBV29-1|TRBJ1-1|NA
TGCAGCGTTCGGACGGGAGGGAATGAAGCTTTCTTT
CSVRTGGNEAFF
>TRBD1|TRBV6-2/TRBV6-3|TRBJ1-1|NA
TGTGCCAGCAGTCAGGGGGCGCGTCTGAACACTGAAGCTTTCTTT
CASSQGARLNTEAFF
>TRBD2|TRBV7-9|TRBJ2-1|NA
TGTGCCAGCAGCTTAGGGCTAGCGGACAATGAGCAGTTCTTC
CASSLGLADNEQFF
>NA|TRBV19|TRBJ2-1|NA
TGTGCCAGTAGCCGCCGGGACCTCGGCGGTGGTGAGCAGTTCTTC
CASSRRDLGGGEQFF
>NA|TRBV6-1|TRBJ2-7|NA
TGTGCCAGCAGTGCACCTTACAATGAGCAGTACTTC
CASSAPYNEQYF
>NA|TRBV2|TRBJ2-4|NA
TGTGCCAGCAGTGTTCAGCTAGTTGGTGAGCAGTACTTC
CASSVQLVGEQYF
>NA|TRBV28|TRBJ2-5|few
TGTGCCAGCAGTTTACTGTCAGGGTTGGGGGAGACCCAGTACTTC
CASSLLSGLGETQYF
>TRBD1|TRBV20-1|TRBJ2-7|many
TGCAGACTTTCAGGGGGTTTACCTTACGAGCAGTACTTC
CRLSGGLPYEQYF
>TRBD1|TRBV20-1|TRBJ2-5|NA
TGCAGTGCTAGCGACACGACAGGGGAGACCCAGTACTTC
CSASDTTGETQYF
>NA|TRBV12-5|TRBJ2-6|once
TGTGCTAGTGGAGGCTCTGGGGCCAACGTCCTGACTTTC
CASGGSGANVLTF
>TRBD1|TRBV20-1|TRBJ2-1|NA
TGCAGTGCCCCCTCGGGACAGGGGTACAATGAGCAGTTCTTC
CSAPSGQGYNEQFF
>TRBD2|TRBV12-3/TRBV12-4|TRBJ2-5|NA
TGTGCCAGCACCCGAAATCCTAGCGGGAGCCAGTACTTC
CASTRNPSGSQYF
>TRBD1|TRBV24-1|TRBJ2-7|NA
TGTGCCACCAGTGAGGGACAGGGCCACGAGCAGTACTTC
CATSEGQGHEQYF
>TRBD2|TRBV7-2|TRBJ2-4|few
TGTGCCAGCAGTCAGCGGGGGGAGCAGTACTTC
CASSQRGEQYF
>NA|TRBV3-1|TRBJ2-4|NA
TGTGCCAGCAGCCAAGGGTCGGGACTAGCCAAAAACATTCAGTACTTC
CASSQGSGLAKNIQYF
>NA|TRBV7-6|TRBJ2-7|NA
TGTGCCAGCAGCTTAGGGGCAGACTACGAGCAGTACTTC
CASSLGADYEQYF
>NA|TRBV15|TRBJ1-5|NA
TGTGCCACCAGCAAAGGCAGCCCGGGAGGGGATCAGCCCCAGCATTTT
CATSKGSPGGDQPQHF
>NA|TRBV6-5|TRBJ1-2|NA
TGTGCCAGCGGGCAAGGTGGTGGCTACACCTTC
CASGQGGGYTF
>TRBD1|TRBV6-5|TRBJ1-3|NA
TGTGCCAGCAGCGAGGGACAGGCCAGTAGAAACACCATATATTTT
CASSEGQASRNTIYF
>NA|TRBV7-9|TRBJ2-7|NA
TGTGCCACCAGTAACCGGGGCGCCTACGAGCAGTACTTC
CATSNRGAYEQYF
>TRBD2|TRBV12-3/TRBV12-4|TRBJ2-7|many
TGTGCCAGCAGTTTCAGCGGGGGGGCCTACGAGCAGTACTTC
CASSFSGGAYEQYF
>NA|TRBV30|TRBJ2-5|NA
TGTGCCTGGAGTCGTCGGGGACGGCAAGAGACCCAGTACTTC
CAWSRRGRQETQYF
>NA|TRBV5-1|TRBJ2-3|few
TGCGCCAGCAGCCAACCGGAGGGAGTGCAGTATTTT
CASSQPEGVQYF
>TRBD1|TRBV29-1|TRBJ2-1|NA
TGCAGCGTTGAGTTCCGGGCGCAGACAGGGGCTGAGAATGAGCAGTTCTTC
CSVEFRAQTGAENEQFF
>TRBD1|TRBV28|TRBJ2-7|NA
TGTGCCAGCGGGACAGGGTACTACGAGCAGTACTTC
CASGTGYYEQYF
>NA|TRBV6-5|TRBJ1-2|NA
TGTGCCAGCAGTTCCCGAGGGGGATTGTATGGCTACACCTTC
CASSSRGGLYGYTF